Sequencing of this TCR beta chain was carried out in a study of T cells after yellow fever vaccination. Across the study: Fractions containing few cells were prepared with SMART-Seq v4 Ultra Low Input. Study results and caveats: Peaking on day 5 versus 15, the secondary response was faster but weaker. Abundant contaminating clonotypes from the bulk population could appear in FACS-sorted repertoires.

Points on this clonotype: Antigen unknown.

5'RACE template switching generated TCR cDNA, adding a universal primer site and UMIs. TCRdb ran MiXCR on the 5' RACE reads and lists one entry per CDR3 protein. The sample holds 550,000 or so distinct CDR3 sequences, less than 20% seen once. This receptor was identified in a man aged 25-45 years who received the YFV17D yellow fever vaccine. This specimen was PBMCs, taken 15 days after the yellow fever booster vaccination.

CDR3 DNA: TGTGCCACCAGCAGAGTCGGTGCCACTAATGAAAAACTGTTTTTT. It specifies CATSRVGATNEKLFF. The chain has TRBV15 and TRBJ1-4; D call uncertain. V lost 1 base and J 2 bases, leaving 8 bases between the germline ends. CDR3 length: 15 amino acids. Germline V gives CDR1 LNHNV, CDR2 YYDKDF (reference sequence).